A single T cell receptor beta chain is shown here with its context. This probably arose from a read error, given a far larger clone one base away. TCRdb's table, derived via immunoSEQ multiplex PCR, lists solely in-frame clones and lacks some. The table includes about 680,000 clones, more than 70% detected once. Treatment in this sample: 19 received Ad26.COV2.S at low or high dose, single or two shots; roughly five received placebo; per-sample allocation not given. After the first vaccine or placebo injection, samples were drawn on day 63. These data belong to a study of Ad26.COV2.S vaccination and SARS-CoV-2 variants. Turning to the study itself: Recipients of Ad26.COV2.S got it intramuscularly, once or twice 56 days apart.

Trimming stripped 2 bases from V and 5 bases from J, with 4 bases between. CDR1 is MNHEY and CDR2 is SVGEGT in the germline V gene. The CDR3 has 11 residues. The sequence derives from a person aged 18-65 years who received the Ad26.COV2.S COVID-19 vaccine or a placebo. Sequencing used peripheral blood, obtained in a trial of Ad26.COV2.S vaccine versus placebo. V usage is TRBV6-2 or TRBV6-3 and J usage is TRBJ2-7; D unclear. The CDR3 spells CASSYNDEQYF. In DNA form, the CDR3 reads TGTGCCAGCAGTTACAACGACGAGCAGTACTTC.